The T cell receptor beta chain described here comes from a study of OX40 agonist ivuxolimab in advanced cancers. Concerning the study at large: Ivuxolimab was a fully human IgG2 agonistic monoclonal antibody targeting the costimulatory receptor OX40 (CD134). In the dose-escalation cohort, around four fifths of patients were male, and the mean age was approximately 60 years with a range of roughly 20 to 85. Patients were allowed to have had prior anti-PD-1, anti-PD-L1 or anti-CTLA-4 therapy, and roughly 40% of the dose-escalation patients had been treated with checkpoint inhibitors. Partial responses occurred in three dose-escalation patients: two with cutaneous melanoma and one with hepatocellular carcinoma. The paper covers the monotherapy dose-escalation part of the phase I ivuxolimab trial, which included N of about 50 patients. Of the roughly 54 dose-escalation patients, hepatocellular carcinoma was present in roughly 19, melanoma in roughly 15, renal cell carcinoma in 9 and head and neck cancer in 9. Intravenous ivuxolimab was administered to patients every 2 weeks at six dose levels: 0.01, 0.1, 0.3, 1.5, 3 and 10 mg/kg. Peripheral TCRbeta sequencing aimed to test whether ivuxolimab altered TCR sequence diversity and caused clonal T-cell expansion. What the research found in general, with its limitations: On average, CD8+ T cells showed more expanded clones than CD4+ T cells after ivuxolimab. Partial responders in the 0.1-3.0 mg/kg groups had among the lowest normalized peripheral clonal expansion, especially among CD8+ T cells. Low levels of normalized T-cell clonal expansion were also seen in some patients who did not respond. Clonal expansion of both CD4+ and CD8+ blood T cells was observed from baseline to week 6 at doses 0.1 to 3.0 mg/kg. The antigen specificity of the peripheral T cells that underwent clonal expansion was not determined.

A note on this clone: Its specific antigen is unknown. Base quality data are lacking; no much larger clone is found one base away.

For sequencing of the TCRbeta CDR3 region, genomic DNA was extracted from the sorted cells. The immunoSEQ Assay was used to sequence the TCRbeta CDR3 regions. Imported from immuneACCESS, the table was reduced by TCRdb to in-frame sequences with V and J called. These copies leave out some clones; in studies compared against another copy, an unresolved V gene accounts for under half, and the cause of the remainder is not known. Across this sample there are about 150,000 clones, with 94% seen only once. The top ten hold around 0.33% of the sample. The trial excluded patients who had a history of autoimmune disease or who were on systemic immunosuppression. In every dose cohort, peripheral blood was drawn for TCR sequencing at baseline, cycle 4 day 1, and cycle 7 day 1. Samples came from an open-label, multicenter, first-in-human phase I dose-escalation trial of ivuxolimab. Adults with locally advanced or metastatic melanoma, renal cell carcinoma, hepatocellular carcinoma or head and neck squamous cell carcinoma were enrolled in the trial. CD4+ and CD8+ T cells were sorted separately from peripheral blood before TCR sequencing.

This material consisted of CD4+ or CD8+ T cells sorted from blood, taken in a trial of the OX40 agonist ivuxolimab. This sequence originates from an adult with an advanced solid tumor such as melanoma, head and neck, liver or kidney cancer.

The CDR3 corresponds to CASSQSGSYEQYF. The sequenced DNA is TGCGCCAGCAGCCAATCAGGATCCTACGAGCAGTACTTC. Rearrangement joined TRBV4-1 to TRBJ2-7; the D gene cannot be resolved reliably. From its cysteine to its phenylalanine, the CDR3 spans 13 amino acids. The DNA shown is the 39-base CDR3, in frame from base 1. The germline V gene yields MGHRA for CDR1 and YSYEKL for CDR2. Relative to germline, V is 2 bases shorter and J is 1 base shorter, with 6 bases between their ends.